This TCR beta chain was profiled in a study of T cell responses to AZD1222 COVID-19 vaccine. Findings and caveats of the study: Clonal diversity may have been underestimated in mostly white British donors. The study found vaccine-associated CD4 TCRs spanning spike, dominant at 160-218 and 743-854.

Produced via immunoSEQ multiplex PCR; TCRdb's table is partial and in-frame only. This table has roughly 150,000 clones, approximately 91% appearing once. This CDR3 has 12 amino acids. Germline assignment: CDR1 MNHEY and CDR2 SVGAGI. With V trimmed by 8 bases and J by 4 bases, 3 bases remained unmatched. This clone is a singleton in its sample. Its cognate antigen is unknown. This chain joins TRBV6-5 and TRBJ1-2, with 8 bases fitting TRBD1. The sample in question was peripheral blood, obtained after recovery from COVID-19. This TCR derives from an adult who had recovered from COVID-19. The DNA for the CDR3 is TGTGCCAGCGGCAGGGGGCCCTATGGCTACACCTTC. It specifies CASGRGPYGYTF.